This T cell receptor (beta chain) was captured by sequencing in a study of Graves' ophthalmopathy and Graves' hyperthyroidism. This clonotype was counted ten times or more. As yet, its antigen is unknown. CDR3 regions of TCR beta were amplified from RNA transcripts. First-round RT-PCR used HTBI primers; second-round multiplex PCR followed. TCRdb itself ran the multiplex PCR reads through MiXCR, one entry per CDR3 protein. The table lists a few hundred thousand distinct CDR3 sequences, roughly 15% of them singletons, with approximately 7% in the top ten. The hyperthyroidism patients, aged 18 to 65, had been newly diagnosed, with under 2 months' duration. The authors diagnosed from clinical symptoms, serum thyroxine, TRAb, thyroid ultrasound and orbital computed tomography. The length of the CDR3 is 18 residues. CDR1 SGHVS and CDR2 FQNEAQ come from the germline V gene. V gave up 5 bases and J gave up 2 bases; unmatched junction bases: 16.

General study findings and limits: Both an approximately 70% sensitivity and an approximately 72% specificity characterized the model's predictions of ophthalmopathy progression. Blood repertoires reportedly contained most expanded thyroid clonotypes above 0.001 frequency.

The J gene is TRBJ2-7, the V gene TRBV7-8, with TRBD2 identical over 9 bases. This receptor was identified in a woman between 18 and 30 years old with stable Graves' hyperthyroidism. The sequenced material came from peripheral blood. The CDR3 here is CASSPLLGGRGGPYEQYF. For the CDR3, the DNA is TGTGCCAGCAGCCCCCTGCTTGGGGGGCGGGGGGGCCCCTACGAGCAGTACTTC.